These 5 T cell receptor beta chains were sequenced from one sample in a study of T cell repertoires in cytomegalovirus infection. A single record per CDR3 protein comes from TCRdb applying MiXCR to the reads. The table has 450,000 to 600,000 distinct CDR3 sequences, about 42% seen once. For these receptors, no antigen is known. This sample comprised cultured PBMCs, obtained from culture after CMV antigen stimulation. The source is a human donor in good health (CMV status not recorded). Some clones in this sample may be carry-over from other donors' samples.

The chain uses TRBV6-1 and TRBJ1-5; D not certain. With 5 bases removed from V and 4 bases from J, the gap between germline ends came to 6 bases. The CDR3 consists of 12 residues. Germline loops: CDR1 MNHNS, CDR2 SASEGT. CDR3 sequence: CASSPLNQPQHF. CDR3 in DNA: TGTGCCAGCAGTCCTCTTAATCAGCCCCAGCATTTT.

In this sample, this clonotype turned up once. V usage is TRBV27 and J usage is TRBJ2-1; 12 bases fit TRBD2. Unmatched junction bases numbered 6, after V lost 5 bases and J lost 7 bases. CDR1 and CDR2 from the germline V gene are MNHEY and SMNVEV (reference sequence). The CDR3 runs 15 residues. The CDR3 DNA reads TGTGCCAGCAGTATTACTAGCGGGAGGAGAAATGAGCAGTTCTTC. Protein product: CASSITSGRRNEQFF.

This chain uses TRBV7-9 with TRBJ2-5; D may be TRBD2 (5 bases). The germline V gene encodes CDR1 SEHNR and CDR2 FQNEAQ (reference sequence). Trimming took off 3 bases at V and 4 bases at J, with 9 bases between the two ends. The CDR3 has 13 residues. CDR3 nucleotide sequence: TGTGCCAGCAGCTTCGGGAACATAGAGACCCAGTACTTC. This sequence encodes CASSFGNIETQYF.

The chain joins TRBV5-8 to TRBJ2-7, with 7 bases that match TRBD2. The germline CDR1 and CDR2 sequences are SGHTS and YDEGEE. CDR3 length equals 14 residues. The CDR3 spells CAATRLGGTYEQYF. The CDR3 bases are TGTGCTGCTACCCGTCTGGGGGGGACCTACGAGCAGTACTTC.

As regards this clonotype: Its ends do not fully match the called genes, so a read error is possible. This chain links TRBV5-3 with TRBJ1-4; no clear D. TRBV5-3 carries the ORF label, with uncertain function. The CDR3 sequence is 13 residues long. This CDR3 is CASSLGAREKLFF. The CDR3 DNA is TGTGCCAGCAGCTTAGGAGCCAGGGAAAAACTGTTTTTT.